The 24 T cell receptor beta chains listed next were all sequenced from one sample in a study of cytomegalovirus exposure and HLA in healthy donors. The data were produced by immunoSEQ multiplex PCR, yet TCRdb's version contains in-frame clones alone and is incomplete. The table records around 120,000 clones, approximately 88% of them present only once. Input material: PBMCs. The source is a man aged 18 to 30 in good health and CMV-seronegative.

Only one count was recorded for this clone. The gene calls are TRBV9 and TRBJ1-1; D uncertain. The CDR3 has 14 amino acids. The V end lost 2 bases, the J end lost 3 bases, and 11 bases lay between the germline ends. Germline assignment: CDR1 SGDLS and CDR2 YYNGEE. The DNA for the CDR3 is TGTGCCAGCAGCGTTAGTGTTTACGACACTGAAGCTTTCTTT. Protein sequence: CASSVSVYDTEAFF. Combining the CDR3 with reference TRBV9 and TRBJ1-1 gives the whole variable domain DSGVTQTPKHLITATGQRVTLRCSPRSGDLSVYWYQQSLDQGLQFLIQYYNGEERAKGNILERFSAQQFPDLHSELNLSSLELGDSALYFCASSVSVYDTEAFFGQGTRLTVV.

The chain employs TRBV4-1 and TRBJ2-1; 7 bases are shared with TRBD1. Germline CDR1 and CDR2: MGHRA and YSYEKL. After removal of 0 bases from V and 4 bases from J, the junction contained 6 bases not matched to a gene. The CDR3 contains 16 residues. The CDR3 region is CASSQDHLQGYNEQFF. CDR3 nucleotides: TGCGCCAGCAGCCAAGATCATTTACAGGGGTACAATGAGCAGTTCTTC.

The chain links TRBV6-5 to TRBJ1-1, with 8 bases that match TRBD1. Trimming cost V 5 bases and J 6 bases; bases outside gene matches: 5. The CDR3 has 13 amino acids. CDR1 MNHEY and CDR2 SVGAGI come from the germline V gene. This chain's CDR3 is CASSRGQGAEAFF. The CDR3, as DNA: TGTGCCAGCAGTCGAGGACAGGGAGCTGAAGCTTTCTTT.

This sequence joins TRBV6-1 and TRBJ2-7; D perhaps matches TRBD2 (5 bases). Germline V gene data show CDR1 as MNHNS and CDR2 as SASEGT. V lost 0 bases and J lost 4, with 7 bases in between. This CDR3 contains 13 residues. The CDR3 DNA follows: TGTGCCAGCAGTGAAGCAGCGGTTTACGAGCAGTACTTC. Amino acids: CASSEAAVYEQYF.

The chain carries TRBV19 and TRBJ1-1; no clear D. This CDR3 contains 13 residues. V shed 5 bases and J shed 4 bases, with 11 bases lying between them. Germline CDR1 reads LNHDA; CDR2 reads SQIVND (reference sequence). The DNA for the CDR3 is TGTGCCAGTAGTTCCCAGTCCATCACTGAAGCTTTCTTT. This gives the protein CASSSQSITEAFF.

The chain has TRBV10-3 and TRBJ2-7; TRBD1 is a possible D gene (5 bases). Germline CDR1 reads ENHRY; CDR2 reads SYGVKD. Trimming took 4 bases from V and 5 from J, leaving 12 bases between them. The CDR3 contains 13 residues. Here the CDR3 DNA reads TGTGCCATCAGTGCTTCAGGGCTCGACGAGCAGTACTTC. This encodes CAISASGLDEQYF.

The rearrangement links TRBV13 to TRBJ2-7; no clear D gene. The germline V gene encodes CDR1 PRHDT and CDR2 FYEKMQ (reference sequence). The CDR3 runs to 13 residues. V was trimmed by 1 base and J by 5 bases, leaving 9 bases between them. CDR3 DNA: TGTGCCAGCAGCTTAGCCCCCCAGGACGAGCAGTACTTC. This encodes CASSLAPQDEQYF.

CDR3 coding DNA: TGTGCTAGTGGCAACAGGGTGCCTTTCGCGCGGTCCTACAATGAGCAGTTCTTC. Residues: CASGNRVPFARSYNEQFF. The chain employs TRBV12-5 and TRBJ2-1, with D possibly being TRBD1 (6 bases). The CDR3 length is 18 residues. Trimming shortened V by 6 bases and J by 1 base, and 22 bases separated the two germline ends. Germline V lookup: CDR1 LGHNT, CDR2 FRNRAP. The full variable domain, with the rest looked up from reference TRBV12-5 and TRBJ2-1, is DARVTQTPRHKVTEMGQEVTMRCQPILGHNTVFWYRQTMMQGLELLAYFRNRAPLDDSGMPKDRFSAEMPDATLATLKIQPSEPRDSAVYFCASGNRVPFARSYNEQFFGPGTRLTVL.

Concerning this clone itself: Relative to the germline gene, one junction end is altered; a read error may explain this. The chain couples TRBV5-1 to TRBJ2-7; D is uncertain. The CDR3 sequence is 14 residues long. The germline V gene encodes CDR1 SGHRS and CDR2 YFSETQ. CDR3 sequence: CASSLVQLSHEQYF. In DNA, the CDR3 is TGCGCCAGCAGCTTGGTTCAACTCTCCCACGAGCAGTACTTC.

The rearrangement uses TRBV28 and TRBJ2-3, with a possible D match to TRBD2 (5 bases). The CDR3 extends over 15 amino acids. Between the trimmed V and J ends, which lost 3 bases and 4 bases, there was a span of 14 bases. CDR1 and CDR2 (germline): MDHEN, SYDVKM. The CDR3 loop reads CASSFAGNRADTQYF. Written as DNA, the CDR3 is TGTGCCAGCAGTTTCGCGGGTAATAGGGCAGATACGCAGTATTTT.

V is TRBV4-3 and J is TRBJ1-4, with unresolved D. Looked up from germline, CDR1 is LGHNA and CDR2 is YSLEER. Trimming stripped 0 bases from V and 4 bases from J, with 18 bases between. CDR3 size: 18 residues. The CDR3 protein is CASSQDSTGSGINEKLFF. For the CDR3, the DNA is TGCGCCAGCAGCCAAGATTCCACCGGGAGCGGGATTAATGAAAAACTGTTTTTT.

The chain's CDR3 is CASSQDSSGGGSYEQYF. CDR3 DNA sequence: TGCGCCAGCAGCCAAGATTCTAGCGGGGGGGGTTCCTACGAGCAGTACTTC. The chain recombines TRBV4-3 with TRBJ2-7, with 12 positions matching TRBD2. From germline, CDR1 is LGHNA and CDR2 YSLEER. The CDR3 runs 17 residues. The V and J ends lost 0 bases and 1 base, in that order; junction bases with no gene match: 4.

This chain joins TRBV5-1 and TRBJ2-1; D is possibly TRBD1 (5 bases). This CDR3 is 16 amino acids long. Germline lookup yields CDR1 SGHRS and CDR2 YFSETQ. V was clipped by 0 bases and J by 4 bases, with 14 bases between them. The CDR3, as DNA: TGCGCCAGCAGCTTGGCCGCAGTACCAGGGTACAATGAGCAGTTCTTC. Translating gives CASSLAAVPGYNEQFF.

This rearrangement joins TRBV11-2 to TRBJ2-3, with a tentative D call TRBD2 (6 bases). Trimming stripped 0 bases from V and 3 bases from J, with 7 bases between. The germline V gene encodes CDR1 SGHAT and CDR2 FQNNGV. The CDR3 covers 14 residues. CDR3 in DNA: TGTGCCAGCAGCTTAGATCGGGGGACAGATACGCAGTATTTT. As protein: CASSLDRGTDTQYF. Full variable domain (missing parts from reference TRBV11-2 and TRBJ2-3): EAGVAQSPRYKIIEKRQSVAFWCNPISGHATLYWYQQILGQGPKLLIQFQNNGVVDDSQLPKDRFSAERLKGVDSTLKIQPAKLEDSAVYLCASSLDRGTDTQYFGPGTRLTVL.

The chain's CDR3 is CASSDSLADSYNEQFF. In DNA, the CDR3 is TGTGCCAGCAGTGACTCTCTAGCGGATTCCTACAATGAGCAGTTCTTC. The chain recombines TRBV6-4 with TRBJ2-1; 7 positions agree with TRBD2. The V gene's germline CDR1 is MRHNA and CDR2 SNTAGT. V lost 0 bases, J lost 1 base, and 3 bases stayed unmatched. The length of the CDR3 is 16 residues.

The chain is built from TRBV6-1 and TRBJ1-4; a possible D gene is TRBD1 (5 bases). The CDR3 covers 13 residues. Germline lookup yields CDR1 MNHNS and CDR2 SASEGT. Deletions cut 10 bases from V and 8 bases from J, with 17 bases between. CDR3 DNA sequence: TGTGCCACCGGACGACAGCCAGGCGAAAAACTGTTTTTT. Translation: CATGRQPGEKLFF.

The chain employs TRBV20-1 and TRBJ2-2; a weak D match, TRBD2 (6 bases). Germline V lookup: CDR1 DFQATT, CDR2 SNEGSKA (reference sequence). With 5 bases removed from V and 8 bases from J, the gap between germline ends came to 9 bases. The CDR3 contains 11 residues. The CDR3 is CSARESGELFF. CDR3 bases: TGCAGTGCTCGGGAGTCTGGGGAGCTGTTTTTT.

The count of this clone is one. The gene calls are TRBV7-9 and TRBJ2-7; D remains unclear. V was shortened by 2 bases and J by 6 bases, with 5 bases between the two germline ends. The CDR3 runs 11 residues. Germline V gives CDR1 SEHNR, CDR2 FQNEAQ (reference sequence). The CDR3 DNA sequence: TGTGCCAGCAGCTTAACGGGCGAGCAGTACTTC. Amino acid sequence: CASSLTGEQYF.

The V gene is TRBV6-1, the J gene TRBJ1-3; perhaps TRBD1 as D (6 bases). Germline-derived CDR1 and CDR2 are MNHNS and SASEGT. The CDR3 is 16 amino acids. V was trimmed by 4 bases and J by 0 bases, leaving 13 bases between them. The CDR3 loop reads CASSGLQDSSGNTIYF. As DNA, the CDR3 is TGTGCCAGCAGTGGACTTCAGGACAGCTCTGGAAACACCATATATTTT.

The gene calls are TRBV6-5 and TRBJ2-7; the match to TRBD2 covers 8 bases. From germline, CDR1 is MNHEY and CDR2 SVGAGI. Unmatched junction bases numbered 6, after V lost 6 bases and J lost 2 bases. CDR3 length: 14 amino acids. The CDR3 reads CASSPGGGTYEQYF. For the CDR3, the DNA is TGTGCCAGCAGCCCGGGGGGGGGAACCTACGAGCAGTACTTC.

V is TRBV6-6 and J is TRBJ1-5; D remains unclear. The germline V gene has CDR1 MNHNY and CDR2 SVGAGI (reference sequence). This CDR3 comprises 14 residues. V was clipped by 2 bases and J by 5 bases, with 10 bases between them. The CDR3 sequence: CASSYTGRDQPQHF. The CDR3 DNA reads TGTGCCAGCAGTTACACCGGGAGGGATCAGCCCCAGCATTTT.

The chain combines TRBV11-3 with TRBJ2-1; TRBD2 aligns across 7 bases. The CDR3 extends over 14 amino acids. Unmatched junction bases numbered 17, after V lost 5 bases and J lost 16 bases. CDR1 is SGHNT and CDR2 is YENEEA in the germline V gene. Here the CDR3 DNA reads TGTGCCAGCAGCCCAGGTCGGCAGCAGCGGGGCTTCTTCTTC. Protein sequence: CASSPGRQQRGFFF.

The J gene is TRBJ2-7, the V gene TRBV4-1, with TRBD2 matching 11 bases. Germline V gene lookup returns CDR1 MGHRA and CDR2 YSYEKL. With V trimmed by 2 bases and J by 2 bases, 5 bases remained unmatched. The CDR3 runs to 16 residues. The DNA of the CDR3 is TGCGCCAGCAGCCAATCCCCTAGCGGGAGGACCTACGAGCAGTACTTC. The encoded protein is CASSQSPSGRTYEQYF.

In DNA form, the CDR3 reads TGTGCCAGCAGCCAGACAGGGGTAGGCACAGATACGCAGTATTTT. This translates into CASSQTGVGTDTQYF. V is TRBV11-2 and J is TRBJ2-3; 8 bases line up with TRBD1. This CDR3 has 15 amino acids. Germline trimming cut 5 bases from V and 1 base from J; bases unmatched to any gene: 5. CDR1 SGHAT and CDR2 FQNNGV come from the germline V gene. The full variable domain, its missing parts supplied by reference TRBV11-2 and TRBJ2-3, is EAGVAQSPRYKIIEKRQSVAFWCNPISGHATLYWYQQILGQGPKLLIQFQNNGVVDDSQLPKDRFSAERLKGVDSTLKIQPAKLEDSAVYLCASSQTGVGTDTQYFGPGTRLTVL.